The 5 T cell receptor beta chains given below trace back to one sample, sequenced in a study of blood T cell repertoires in COVID-19. Profiled with immunoSEQ multiplex PCR; TCRdb holds only in-frame clones, not every one. Counted here are 390,000 or so clones, nearly 90% occurring once; the ten biggest clones make up about 7%. The sample consisted of peripheral blood. These receptors were collected from a man aged 18 to 30 with active or convalescent COVID-19.

The chain uses TRBV9 and TRBJ1-1; the D is unclear. V was pared by 0 bases and J by 0 bases, with 9 bases between. The CDR3 is made up of 15 amino acids. Per the germline V gene, CDR1 is SGDLS and CDR2 is YYNGEE. CDR3 in amino acids: CASSVVIAVNTEAFF. CDR3 DNA sequence: TGTGCCAGCAGCGTAGTTATCGCGGTGAACACTGAAGCTTTCTTT.

This clone was picked up one time. V is TRBV4-3 and J is TRBJ1-5; D is possibly TRBD1 (6 bases). Per germline, CDR1 LGHNA and CDR2 YSLEER. Trimming took off 0 bases at V and 3 bases at J, with 15 bases between the two ends. This CDR3 is built from 17 residues. The DNA for the CDR3 is TGCGCCAGCAGCCAAGACACCGGGACAAGACTCAATCAGCCCCAGCATTTT. Residues: CASSQDTGTRLNQPQHF.

The chain employs TRBV3-1 (or the pseudogene TRBV3-2) and TRBJ2-5; 9 bases agree with TRBD2. This CDR3 has 16 amino acids. CDR1 LGHDT and CDR2 YNNKEL come from the germline V gene (reference sequence). With V trimmed by 7 bases and J by 7 bases, 16 bases remained unmatched. The CDR3: CASIEKGGRGFGTQYF. CDR3 sequence (DNA): TGTGCCAGCATCGAAAAGGGCGGGAGGGGGTTTGGGACCCAGTACTTC.

This rearrangement joins TRBV29-1 to TRBJ2-3; TRBD1 matches at 8 bases. V was clipped by 4 bases and J by 0 bases; unmatched bases: 12. Germline V gene sequence: CDR1 SQVTM, CDR2 ANQGSEA. The CDR3 is 17 residues long. The CDR3 coding sequence is TGCAGCGTTGCCGGGACAGGACGGGGACCTAGCACAGATACGCAGTATTTT. Its translation: CSVAGTGRGPSTDTQYF.

V is TRBV19 and J is TRBJ2-2; D is undetermined. Germline CDR1 reads LNHDA; CDR2 reads SQIVND (reference sequence). Trimming stripped 9 bases from V and 0 bases from J, with 14 bases between. The length of the CDR3 is 15 residues. CDR3 in DNA: TGTGCCAGCACCACGGGTCAGTCGAACACCGGGGAGCTGTTTTTT. It specifies CASTTGQSNTGELFF.